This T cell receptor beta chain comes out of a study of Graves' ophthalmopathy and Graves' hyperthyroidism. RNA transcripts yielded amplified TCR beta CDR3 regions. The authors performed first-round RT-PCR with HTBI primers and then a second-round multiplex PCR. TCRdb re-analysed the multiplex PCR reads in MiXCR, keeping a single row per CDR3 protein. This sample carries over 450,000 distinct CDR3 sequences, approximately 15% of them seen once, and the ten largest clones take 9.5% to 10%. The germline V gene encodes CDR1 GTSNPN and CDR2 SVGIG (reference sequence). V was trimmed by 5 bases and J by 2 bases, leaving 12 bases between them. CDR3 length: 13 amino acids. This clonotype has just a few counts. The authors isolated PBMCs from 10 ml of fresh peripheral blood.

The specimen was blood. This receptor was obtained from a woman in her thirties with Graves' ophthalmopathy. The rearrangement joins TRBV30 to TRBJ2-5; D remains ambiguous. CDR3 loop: CAWRGQLQETQYF. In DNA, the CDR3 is TGTGCCTGGCGAGGCCAGCTGCAAGAGACCCAGTACTTC.